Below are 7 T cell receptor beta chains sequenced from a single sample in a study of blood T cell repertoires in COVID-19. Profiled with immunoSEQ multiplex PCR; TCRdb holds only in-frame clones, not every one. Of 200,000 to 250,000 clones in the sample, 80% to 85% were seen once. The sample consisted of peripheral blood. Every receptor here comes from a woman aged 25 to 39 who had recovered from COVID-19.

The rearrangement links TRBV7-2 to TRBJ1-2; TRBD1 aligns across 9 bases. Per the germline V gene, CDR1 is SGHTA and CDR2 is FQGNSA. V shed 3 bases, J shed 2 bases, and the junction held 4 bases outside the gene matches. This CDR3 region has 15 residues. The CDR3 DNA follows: TGTGCCAGCAGCTTGGCGGGACAGGGAAACTATGGCTACACCTTC. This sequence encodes CASSLAGQGNYGYTF.

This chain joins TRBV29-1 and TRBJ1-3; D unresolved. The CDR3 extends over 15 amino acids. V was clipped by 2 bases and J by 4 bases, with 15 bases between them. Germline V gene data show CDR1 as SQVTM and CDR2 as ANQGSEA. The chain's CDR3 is CSVEYPYREGNTIYF. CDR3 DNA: TGCAGCGTTGAATACCCCTATCGGGAGGGAAACACCATATATTTT. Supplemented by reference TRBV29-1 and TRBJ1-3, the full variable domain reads SAVISQKPSRDICQRGTSLTIQCQVDSQVTMMFWYRQQPGQSLTLIATANQGSEATYESGFVIDKFPISRPNLTFSTLTVSNMSPEDSSIYLCSVEYPYREGNTIYFGEGSWLTVV.

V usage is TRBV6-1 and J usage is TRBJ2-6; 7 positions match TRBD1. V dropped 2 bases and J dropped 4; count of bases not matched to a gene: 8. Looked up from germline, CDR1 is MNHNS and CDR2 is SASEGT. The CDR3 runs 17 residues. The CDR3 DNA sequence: TGTGCCAGCAGTGAAAGGCTAGGGGGCGCCGGGGCCAACGTCCTGACTTTC. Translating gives CASSERLGGAGANVLTF.

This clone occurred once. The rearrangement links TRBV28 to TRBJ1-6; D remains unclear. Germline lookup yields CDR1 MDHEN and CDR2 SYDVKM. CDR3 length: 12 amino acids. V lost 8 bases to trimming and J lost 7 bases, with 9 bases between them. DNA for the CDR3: TGTGCCAGCGTAGCCCCAAATTCACCCCTCCACTTT. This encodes CASVAPNSPLHF.

This chain's CDR3 is CASSWGTGGTEAFF. The CDR3 nucleotides are TGCGCCAGCAGCTGGGGGACAGGGGGCACTGAAGCTTTCTTT. The genes are TRBV5-1 and TRBJ1-1; 11 nucleotides line up with TRBD1. Germline V CDR1 and CDR2: SGHRS, YFSETQ. The CDR3 runs 14 residues. V lost 3 bases, J lost 4 bases, and 2 bases stayed unmatched. The full variable domain, rest sourced from reference TRBV5-1 and TRBJ1-1, is KAGVTQTPRYLIKTRGQQVTLSCSPISGHRSVSWYQQTPGQGLQFLFEYFSETQRNKGNFPGRFSGRQFSNSRSEMNVSTLELGDSALYLCASSWGTGGTEAFFGQGTRLTVV.

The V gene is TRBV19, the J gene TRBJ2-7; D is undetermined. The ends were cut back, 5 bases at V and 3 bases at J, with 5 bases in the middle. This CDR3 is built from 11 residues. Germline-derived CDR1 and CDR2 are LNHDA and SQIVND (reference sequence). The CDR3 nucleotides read TGTGCCAGTAGTTCCCTCTACGAGCAGTACTTC. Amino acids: CASSSLYEQYF.

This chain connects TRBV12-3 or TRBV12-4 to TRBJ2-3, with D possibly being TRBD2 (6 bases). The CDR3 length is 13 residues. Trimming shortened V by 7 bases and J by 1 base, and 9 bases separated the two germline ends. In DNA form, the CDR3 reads TGTGCCAGCACTAAGCGGGGCACAGATACGCAGTATTTT. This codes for CASTKRGTDTQYF.